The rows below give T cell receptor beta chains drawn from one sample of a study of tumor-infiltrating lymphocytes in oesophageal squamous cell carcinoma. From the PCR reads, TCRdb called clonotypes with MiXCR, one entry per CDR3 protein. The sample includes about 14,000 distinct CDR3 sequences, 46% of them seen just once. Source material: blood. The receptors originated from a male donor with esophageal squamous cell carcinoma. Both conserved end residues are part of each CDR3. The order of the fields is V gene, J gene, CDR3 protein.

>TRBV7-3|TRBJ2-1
CASSLTTGHNEQFF
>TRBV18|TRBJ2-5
CASSPAETQYF
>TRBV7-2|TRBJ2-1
CASSWGQTNEQFF
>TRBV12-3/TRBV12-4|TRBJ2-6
CASSWGQISGANVLTF
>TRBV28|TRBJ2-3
CASRPTGRGDTQYF
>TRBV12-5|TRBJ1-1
CATGGETEAFF
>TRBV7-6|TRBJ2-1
CASSHRYNEQFF
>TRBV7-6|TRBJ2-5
CASSLVLAGEGEQYF
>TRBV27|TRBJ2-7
CASSLYPSRGRNEQYF
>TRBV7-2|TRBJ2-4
CASSYYAKNIQYF
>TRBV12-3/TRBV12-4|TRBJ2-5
CASSFFGAGGETQYF
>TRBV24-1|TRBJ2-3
CATLGAGTDTQYF
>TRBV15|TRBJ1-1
CATSRPGQGTNEAFF
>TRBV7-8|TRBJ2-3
CASSRWTSGNTDTQYF
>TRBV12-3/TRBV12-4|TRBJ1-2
CATLRTIEGYTF
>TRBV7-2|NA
CASSSLDVSWHIQYF
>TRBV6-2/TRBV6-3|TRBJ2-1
CASSEQGRYEQFF
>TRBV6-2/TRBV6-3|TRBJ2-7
CASSKPPLAPRSYEQYF
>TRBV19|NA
CASSISRDRNNEQFF
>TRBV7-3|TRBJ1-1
CASSLGTENTEAFF
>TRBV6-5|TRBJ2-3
CASSYSGGTQYF
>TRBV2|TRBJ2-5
CASSFGGVKGETQYF
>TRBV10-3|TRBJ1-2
CAISESGAGYTF
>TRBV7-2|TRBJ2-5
CASSLGAGIGGTQYF
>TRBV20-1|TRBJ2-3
CSASHGDTQYF
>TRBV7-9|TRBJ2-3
CASSNSNTGDTQYF
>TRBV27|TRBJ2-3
CASSSGTSGRVTDTQYF
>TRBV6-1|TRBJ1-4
CGEDEKLFF
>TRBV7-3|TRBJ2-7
CASSSDRGLTGELYF
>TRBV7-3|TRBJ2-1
CASSTTGNSMFSEQFF
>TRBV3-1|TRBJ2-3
CASSLRVGTSTDTQYF
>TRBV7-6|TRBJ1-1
CASSPDRVWTEAFF
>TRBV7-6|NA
CASSLFFAGENEQYF
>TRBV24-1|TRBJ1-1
CATSVSGREAFF
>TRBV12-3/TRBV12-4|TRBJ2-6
CASSRGQGGTGANVLTF
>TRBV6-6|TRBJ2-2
CASGSPRLELFF
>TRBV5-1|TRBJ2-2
CASSRLMGGEQYF
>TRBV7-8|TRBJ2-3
CASSLSGQSTNTGELYF
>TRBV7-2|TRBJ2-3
CASSLEWQAGVTDTQYF
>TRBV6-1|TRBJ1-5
CASIDIFRNQPQHF
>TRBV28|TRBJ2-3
CASSFSRAGGSTDTQYF
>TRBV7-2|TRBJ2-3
CASSSPSGRALDTQYF
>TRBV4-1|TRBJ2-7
CASKRAGGAYEQYF
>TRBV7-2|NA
CASSSSTSGNGREQYF
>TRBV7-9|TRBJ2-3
CASSDTGSPGDTQYF
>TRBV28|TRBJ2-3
CASSLFASTQYF
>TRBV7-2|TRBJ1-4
CASSLGASGEKLFF
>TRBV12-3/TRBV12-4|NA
CASSLWGESSYNEQFF
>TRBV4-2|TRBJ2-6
CASSPSGPLSGANVLTF
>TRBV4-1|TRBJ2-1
CASRIGLAEYNEQFF
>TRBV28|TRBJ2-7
CASIAGRLLGNEQYF
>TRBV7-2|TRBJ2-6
CASSIRTSGSSGANVLTF
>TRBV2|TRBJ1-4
CASSEGGGVYEKLFF
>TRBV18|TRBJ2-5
CASSTGTGIREQYF
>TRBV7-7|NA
CASSLDGGTQYF
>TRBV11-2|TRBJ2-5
CASSSGRIKETQYF
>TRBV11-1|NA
CARSSRRGLTGSHYEQYF
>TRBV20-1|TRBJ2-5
CSARDLIFGTQETQYF
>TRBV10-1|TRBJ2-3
CASSDVLAPDTQYF